What follows is one T cell receptor beta chain and its context. Method: immunoSEQ multiplex PCR; TCRdb's copy keeps in-frame clones and lacks some. The data contain approximately 400,000 clones, 83% of them seen just once; the ten biggest clones take up around 7.3%. Treatment: some 20 received Ad26.COV2.S at low or high dose, single or two shots; about 5 received placebo; per-sample allocation not given. Specimen acquisition occurred on day 63 following the initial vaccine or placebo injection. This specimen comes from a study of Ad26.COV2.S vaccination and SARS-CoV-2 variants. The material sequenced was peripheral blood, taken in a trial of Ad26.COV2.S vaccine versus placebo. The TCR was taken from a person aged 18-65 years who received the Ad26.COV2.S COVID-19 vaccine or a placebo.

The CDR3 spells CASAGINIDNEQFF. CDR3 in DNA: TGTGCTAGTGCCGGGATTAATATAGACAATGAGCAGTTCTTC. The rearrangement joins TRBV12-5 to TRBJ2-1; D possibly corresponds to TRBD2 (5 bases). V shed 7 bases and J shed 5 bases, with 15 bases lying between them. This CDR3 is 14 amino acids long. The germline V gene has CDR1 LGHNT and CDR2 FRNRAP.